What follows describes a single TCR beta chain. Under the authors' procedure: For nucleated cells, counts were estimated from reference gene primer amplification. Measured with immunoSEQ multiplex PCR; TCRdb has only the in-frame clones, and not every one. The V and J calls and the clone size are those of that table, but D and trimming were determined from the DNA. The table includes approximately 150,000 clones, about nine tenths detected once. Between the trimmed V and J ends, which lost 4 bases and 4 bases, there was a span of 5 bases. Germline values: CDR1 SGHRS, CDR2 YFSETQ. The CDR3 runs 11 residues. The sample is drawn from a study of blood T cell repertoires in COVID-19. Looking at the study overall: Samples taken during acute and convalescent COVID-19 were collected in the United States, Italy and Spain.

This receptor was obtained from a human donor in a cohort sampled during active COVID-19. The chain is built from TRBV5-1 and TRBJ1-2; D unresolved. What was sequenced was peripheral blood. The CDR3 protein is CASSPGYGYTF. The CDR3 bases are TGCGCCAGCAGCCCCGGCTATGGCTACACCTTC.